Listed here are 26 T cell receptor beta chains from one sample, sequenced in a study of T cell repertoires in cytomegalovirus infection. TCRdb recomputed calls from the reads with MiXCR, one row per CDR3 protein. The table lists about 160,000 distinct CDR3 sequences, roughly a sixth of them singletons. Sequenced: CD8+ T cells from PBMCs. These receptors all come from a human donor in good health (CMV status not recorded). Some clones in this sample may be carry-over from other donors' samples.

The CDR3 DNA sequence: TGCGCCAGCAGCTCGAGACAGGGGAGTGGGGCCAACGTCCTGACTTTC. Its translation is CASSSRQGSGANVLTF. This sequence joins TRBV5-1 and TRBJ2-6; 8 bases fit TRBD1. J was trimmed by 3 bases and V by 3 bases; bases with no gene match: 5. Germline CDR1 is SGHRS and CDR2 is YFSETQ. The CDR3 extends over 16 amino acids.

The sample holds a few counts of this clonotype. V gene TRBV7-2 combines with J gene TRBJ2-3, with 11 bases fitting TRBD2. The CDR3 is 15 amino acids. V was pared by 4 bases and J by 5 bases, with 5 bases of the junction left unmatched. Germline V lookup: CDR1 SGHTA, CDR2 FQGNSA. The CDR3 DNA sequence: TGTGCCAGCAGCTCGACCGGACTAGCGGGAGATACGCAGTATTTT. Translating it yields CASSSTGLAGDTQYF. The whole variable domain, filled in from reference TRBV7-2 and TRBJ2-3, reads GAGVSQSPSNKVTEKGKDVELRCDPISGHTALYWYRQSLGQGLEFLIYFQGNSAPDKSGLPSDRFSAERTGGSVSTLTIQRTQQEDSAVYLCASSSTGLAGDTQYFGPGTRLTVL.

There are a few counts of this clonotype. The genes are TRBV6-2 or TRBV6-3 and TRBJ2-1; 9 bases are a match to TRBD1. The CDR3 consists of 15 residues. Germline assignment: CDR1 MNHEY and CDR2 SVGEGT. The V and J ends lost 6 bases and 3 bases, in that order; junction bases with no gene match: 6. The CDR3 DNA follows: TGTGCCAGCAGAAGACAGGGGGGGATCTACAATGAGCAGTTCTTC. It yields the protein CASRRQGGIYNEQFF.

The rearrangement joins TRBV7-8 to TRBJ2-7; D is possibly TRBD2 (5 bases). Trimming pared 3 bases from V and 2 bases from J, leaving 14 bases between. The germline V gene encodes CDR1 SGHVS and CDR2 FQNEAQ. This CDR3 has 15 residues. The CDR3 region has the DNA TGTGCCAGCAGCTTTTGGAAGGAGGCCCCCTACGAGCAGTACTTC. It encodes CASSFWKEAPYEQYF.

This clonotype was seen more than once but under ten times. The chain is built from TRBV10-2 and TRBJ2-7; 10 positions agree with TRBD2. V dropped 8 bases and J dropped 0; count of bases not matched to a gene: 7. CDR3 length equals 15 residues. CDR1 is WSHSY, CDR2 SAAADI, per germline. The CDR3 sequence is CASWLGLANSYEQYF. As DNA, the CDR3 is TGCGCCAGCTGGCTGGGACTAGCGAACTCCTACGAGCAGTACTTC.

The chain employs TRBV7-9 and TRBJ2-7, with D hard to call. V was trimmed by 1 base and J by 0 bases, leaving 7 bases between them. Germline CDR1 reads SEHNR; CDR2 reads FQNEAQ (reference sequence). The CDR3 is made up of 14 amino acids. The CDR3 loop is CASSLVPSSYEQYF. The CDR3 DNA follows: TGTGCCAGCAGCTTAGTTCCAAGCTCCTACGAGCAGTACTTC.

This clonotype has just a few counts. The chain uses TRBV7-2 and TRBJ2-7; D uncertain. The V and J ends lost 5 bases and 4 bases respectively, with 18 bases between them. Per germline, CDR1 SGHTA and CDR2 FQGNSA. The CDR3 extends over 15 amino acids. The CDR3 DNA is TGTGCCAGCAGCCCGCTTAGAAGTCGTGGATACGAGCAGTACTTC. Protein: CASSPLRSRGYEQYF.

This clonotype has a handful of counts. The chain links TRBV29-1 to TRBJ2-3; 9 bases match TRBD2. This CDR3 contains 13 residues. Trimming at V came to 8 bases and at J to 2 bases, leaving 5 bases not matched to a gene. Germline V CDR1 and CDR2: SQVTM, ANQGSEA. The chain's CDR3 is CSQTSGNTDTQYF. The CDR3 DNA follows: TGCAGCCAGACTAGCGGCAACACAGATACGCAGTATTTT.

The chain couples TRBV7-2 to TRBJ2-1; 7 bases are shared with TRBD1. This CDR3 comprises 14 residues. Germline CDR1 SGHTA, CDR2 FQGNSA. V lost 5 bases and J lost 9; bases outside the gene matches: 10. The CDR3 is CASSPGGSGGEQFF. DNA for the CDR3: TGTGCCAGCAGCCCAGGGGGTAGTGGGGGTGAGCAGTTCTTC. The full variable domain, completed using reference TRBV7-2 and TRBJ2-1, is GAGVSQSPSNKVTEKGKDVELRCDPISGHTALYWYRQSLGQGLEFLIYFQGNSAPDKSGLPSDRFSAERTGGSVSTLTIQRTQQEDSAVYLCASSPGGSGGEQFFGPGTRLTVL.

The chain joins TRBV28 to TRBJ2-4, with D tentatively TRBD2 (6 bases). CDR1 and CDR2 (germline): MDHEN, SYDVKM. V lost 8 bases to trimming and J lost 4 bases, with 12 bases between them. The CDR3 consists of 13 residues. The CDR3 protein is CASCGLLKNIQYF. CDR3 DNA sequence: TGTGCCAGCTGCGGACTACTTAAAAACATTCAGTACTTC.

To note about this clonotype: This sequence may be a read error, since a much larger clone differs from it by one base. This chain connects TRBV29-1 to TRBJ2-4; TRBD2 agrees at 9 bases. Per the germline V gene, CDR1 is SQVTM and CDR2 is ANQGSEA. The CDR3 loop spans 13 amino acids. CDR3: CSVRTSEGNSQYF. The CDR3 nucleotides read TGCAGCGTGCGGACTAGCGAGGGGAACAGTCAGTACTTC.

The J gene is TRBJ2-7, the V gene TRBV6-1, with 9 bases identical to TRBD1. With V trimmed by 2 bases and J by 4 bases, 9 bases remained unmatched. The CDR3 consists of 16 residues. CDR1 is MNHNS and CDR2 is SASEGT in the germline V gene. CDR3 sequence: CASSEPRTGASYEQYF. DNA of the CDR3: TGTGCCAGCAGTGAACCAAGGACAGGGGCTAGTTACGAGCAGTACTTC.

A few counts support this clonotype. CDR3 in DNA: TGCGCCAGCAGCCAAGACAGCTCTGGAAACACCATATATTTT. Protein: CASSQDSSGNTIYF. V gene TRBV4-1 combines with J gene TRBJ1-3; D unresolved. V lost 0 bases and J lost 0, with 3 bases in between. This CDR3 is 14 amino acids long. Germline CDR1 MGHRA, CDR2 YSYEKL.

This rearrangement joins TRBV11-2 to TRBJ2-5; 7 bases map to TRBD2. J lost 0 bases, V lost 5 bases, and 9 bases had no gene match. The CDR3 length is 16 residues. CDR1 is SGHAT, CDR2 FQNNGV, per germline. In nucleotides, the CDR3 is TGTGCCAGCAGCGGTCGGGAGGCTACGTACCAAGAGACCCAGTACTTC. Translating it yields CASSGREATYQETQYF.

This clonotype was observed a handful of times. This sequence joins TRBV6-5 and TRBJ2-3, with D perhaps TRBD1 (6 bases). CDR3 length equals 15 residues. V was pared by 5 bases and J by 0 bases, with 12 bases between. Germline V CDR1 and CDR2: MNHEY, SVGAGI. As DNA, the CDR3 is TGTGCCAGCAGTGAGACAGGAACTAGCACAGATACGCAGTATTTT. Translation gives CASSETGTSTDTQYF.

The rearrangement links TRBV7-2 to TRBJ2-5, with TRBD2 matching over 8 bases. This CDR3 is built from 14 residues. V dropped 6 bases and J dropped 5; count of bases not matched to a gene: 8. Per germline, CDR1 SGHTA and CDR2 FQGNSA. The chain's CDR3 is CASSPPGLVETQYF. In DNA, the CDR3 is TGTGCCAGCAGTCCACCGGGACTAGTGGAGACCCAGTACTTC.

At least ten counts were recorded for this clonotype. The chain uses TRBV7-2 and TRBJ2-7, with D maybe TRBD2 (5 bases). CDR3 length: 13 amino acids. Germline V lookup: CDR1 SGHTA, CDR2 FQGNSA. Trimming left V 1 base short and J 6 bases short, with 10 bases between. The CDR3 spells CASSLVLAGEQYF. The CDR3 region has the DNA TGTGCCAGCAGCTTAGTTTTGGCGGGCGAGCAGTACTTC.

The chain uses TRBV7-2 and TRBJ1-2; D perhaps matches TRBD1 (6 bases). Looked up from germline, CDR1 is SGHTA and CDR2 is FQGNSA. The CDR3 runs 16 residues. Trimming cost V 5 bases and J 3 bases, with 19 bases left between them. The CDR3 sequence is CASSAQGRRADYGYTF. For the CDR3, the DNA is TGTGCCAGCAGCGCCCAGGGGCGACGTGCGGACTATGGCTACACCTTC.

This clonotype has a handful of counts. The J gene is TRBJ2-7, the V gene TRBV5-6; D ambiguous. Germline V gene data show CDR1 as SGHDT and CDR2 as YYEEEE. V lost 2 bases to trimming and J lost 3 bases, with 12 bases between them. This CDR3 has 14 residues. The CDR3 DNA reads as TGTGCCAGCAGCTTAGGGTCCAGAGACTACGAGCAGTACTTC. It specifies CASSLGSRDYEQYF.

The chain's CDR3 is CASSPLAPLGNEQFF. Here the CDR3 DNA reads TGTGCCAGCAGCCCTCTAGCGCCCTTGGGTAATGAGCAGTTCTTC. The chain joins TRBV7-6 to TRBJ2-1; D possibly corresponds to TRBD2 (6 bases). The ends were cut back, 5 bases at V and 7 bases at J, with 18 bases in the middle. The V gene's germline CDR1 is SGHVS and CDR2 FNYEAQ. The CDR3 has 15 amino acids.

This clonotype came up a few times. The chain links TRBV11-2 to TRBJ2-1, with 7 bases matching TRBD2. V was pared by 5 bases and J by 9 bases, with 13 bases of the junction left unmatched. CDR3 length equals 15 residues. Germline-derived CDR1 and CDR2 are SGHAT and FQNNGV. The CDR3 nucleotides read TGTGCCAGCAGCCTACCTACTAGCGCCAAGGGTGAGCAGTTCTTC. Its protein product is CASSLPTSAKGEQFF.

Many counts were recorded for this clonotype. V and J are TRBV28 and TRBJ2-7; a possible D gene is TRBD2 (6 bases). Germline lookup yields CDR1 MDHEN and CDR2 SYDVKM. V lost 5 bases and J 1 base, leaving 9 bases between the germline ends. The CDR3 spans 13 residues. This CDR3 is CASSPTSSYEQYF. In DNA, the CDR3 is TGTGCCAGCAGTCCGACTAGTTCCTACGAGCAGTACTTC.

The table lists this clonotype with a few counts. The V and J genes are TRBV7-9 and TRBJ2-2, with D possibly TRBD2 on 6 matching bases. CDR1 and CDR2 from the germline V gene are SEHNR and FQNEAQ (reference sequence). V lost 2 bases to trimming and J lost 1 base, with 8 bases between them. The CDR3 runs to 15 residues. CDR3 loop: CASSLSSGNTGELFF. The CDR3 DNA reads TGTGCCAGCAGCTTAAGTAGCGGGAACACCGGGGAGCTGTTTTTT.

There are a few counts of this clonotype. The V and J genes are TRBV7-2 and TRBJ2-2; D possibly corresponds to TRBD2 (5 bases). Germline loops: CDR1 SGHTA, CDR2 FQGNSA. This CDR3 is 16 amino acids long. Trimming shortened V by 5 bases and J by 7 bases, and 20 bases separated the two germline ends. CDR3 nucleotide sequence: TGTGCCAGCAGCCCCCGGCGGGCGGAGAGAGGCGGGGAGCTGTTTTTT. Amino acids: CASSPRRAERGGELFF.

This chain joins TRBV7-9 and TRBJ1-5, with a tentative D call TRBD1 (6 bases). The CDR3 runs to 14 residues. CDR1 SEHNR and CDR2 FQNEAQ come from the germline V gene (reference sequence). Between the trimmed V and J ends, which lost 4 bases and 7 bases, there was a span of 14 bases. DNA for the CDR3: TGTGCCAGCAGCTCGGAACAGGGAGGGCAGCCCCAGCATTTT. Its protein is CASSSEQGGQPQHF. The full variable domain, with the rest looked up from reference TRBV7-9 and TRBJ1-5, is DTGVSQNPRHKITKRGQNVTFRCDPISEHNRLYWYRQTLGQGPEFLTYFQNEAQLEKSRLLSDRFSAERPKGSFSTLEIQRTEQGDSAMYLCASSSEQGGQPQHFGDGTRLSIL.

The rearrangement joins TRBV12-3 or TRBV12-4 to TRBJ1-5; 11 positions match TRBD1. This CDR3 region has 16 residues. V shed 5 bases and J 4 bases; nucleotides not matched to a gene: 7. CDR3 sequence: CASSPGTGGGNQPQHF. In nucleotides, the CDR3 is TGTGCCAGCAGTCCGGGGACAGGGGGAGGGAATCAGCCCCAGCATTTT.